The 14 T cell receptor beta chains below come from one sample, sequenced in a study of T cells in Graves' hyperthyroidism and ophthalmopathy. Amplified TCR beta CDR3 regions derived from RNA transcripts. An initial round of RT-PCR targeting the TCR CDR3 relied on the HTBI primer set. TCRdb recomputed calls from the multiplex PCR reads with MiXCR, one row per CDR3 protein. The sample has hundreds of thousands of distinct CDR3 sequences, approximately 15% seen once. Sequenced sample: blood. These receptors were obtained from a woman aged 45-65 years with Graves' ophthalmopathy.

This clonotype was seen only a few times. The CDR3 region has the DNA TGTGCCAGCACTCCTCCGGGACAACAAGAGACCCAGTACTTC. It codes for CASTPPGQQETQYF. This chain joins TRBV12-3 or TRBV12-4 and TRBJ2-5, with D perhaps matching TRBD1 (6 bases). V was clipped by 7 bases and J by 2 bases, with 14 bases between them. The CDR3 is 14 residues long.

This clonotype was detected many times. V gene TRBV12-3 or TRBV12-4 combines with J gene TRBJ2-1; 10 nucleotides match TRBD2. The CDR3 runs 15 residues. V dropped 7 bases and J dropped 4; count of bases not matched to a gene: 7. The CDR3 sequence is CASTRTSGLYNEQFF. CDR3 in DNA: TGTGCCAGCACCCGGACTAGCGGACTTTACAATGAGCAGTTCTTC.

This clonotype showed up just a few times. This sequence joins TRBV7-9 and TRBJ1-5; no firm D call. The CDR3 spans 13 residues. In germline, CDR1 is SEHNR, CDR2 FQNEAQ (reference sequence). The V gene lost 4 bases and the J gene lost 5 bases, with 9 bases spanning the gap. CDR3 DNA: TGTGCCAGCAGCTCAGTGGGAGATCAGCCCCAGCATTTT. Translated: CASSSVGDQPQHF.

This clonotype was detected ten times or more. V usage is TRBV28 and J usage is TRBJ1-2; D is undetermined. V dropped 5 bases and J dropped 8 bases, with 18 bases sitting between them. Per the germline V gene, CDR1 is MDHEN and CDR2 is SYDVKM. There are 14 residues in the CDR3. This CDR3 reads CASSRERGVGGYTF. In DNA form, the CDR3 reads TGTGCCAGCAGTAGGGAGCGAGGTGTCGGGGGCTACACCTTC.

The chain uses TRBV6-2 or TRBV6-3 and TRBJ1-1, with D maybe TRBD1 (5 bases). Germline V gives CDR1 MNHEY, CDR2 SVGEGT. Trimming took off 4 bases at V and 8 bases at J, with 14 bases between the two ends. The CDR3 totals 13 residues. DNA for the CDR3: TGTGCCAGCAGTTTTCTCAGGGTTACGGAAGCTTTCTTT. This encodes CASSFLRVTEAFF.

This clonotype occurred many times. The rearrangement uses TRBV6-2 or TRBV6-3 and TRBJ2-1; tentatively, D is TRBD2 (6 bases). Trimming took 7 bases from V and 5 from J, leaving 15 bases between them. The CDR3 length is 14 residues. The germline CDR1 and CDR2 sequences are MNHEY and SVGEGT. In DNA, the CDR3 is TGTGCCAGCACCGAGGCGGGACGGGACAATGAGCAGTTCTTC. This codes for CASTEAGRDNEQFF.

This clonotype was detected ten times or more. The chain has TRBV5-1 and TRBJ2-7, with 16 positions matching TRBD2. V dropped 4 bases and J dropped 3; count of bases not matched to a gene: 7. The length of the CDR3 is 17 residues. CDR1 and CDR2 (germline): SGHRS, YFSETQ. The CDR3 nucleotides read TGCGCCAGCAGCCTCGGGACTAGCGGGAGGGCCGTCTACGAGCAGTACTTC. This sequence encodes CASSLGTSGRAVYEQYF.

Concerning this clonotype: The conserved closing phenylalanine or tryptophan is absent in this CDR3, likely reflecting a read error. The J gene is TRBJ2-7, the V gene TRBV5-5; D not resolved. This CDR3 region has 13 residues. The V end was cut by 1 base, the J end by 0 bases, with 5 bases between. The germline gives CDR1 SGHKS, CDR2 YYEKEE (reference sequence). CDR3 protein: CASSLTVSYEQYS. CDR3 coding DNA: TGTGCCAGCAGCTTGACGGTCTCCTACGAGCAGTACTCC.

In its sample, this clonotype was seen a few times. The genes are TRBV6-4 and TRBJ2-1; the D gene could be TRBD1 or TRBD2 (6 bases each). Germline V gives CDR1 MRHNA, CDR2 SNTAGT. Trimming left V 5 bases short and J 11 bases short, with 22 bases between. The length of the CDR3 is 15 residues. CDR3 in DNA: TGTGCCAGCAGTCAATCCCTGACAGGTGCGGGACAGCAGTTCTTC. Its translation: CASSQSLTGAGQQFF.

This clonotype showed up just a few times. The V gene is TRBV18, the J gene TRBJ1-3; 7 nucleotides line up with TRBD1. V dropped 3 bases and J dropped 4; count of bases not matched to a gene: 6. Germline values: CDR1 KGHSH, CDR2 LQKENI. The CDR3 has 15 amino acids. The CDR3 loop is CASSPTGTEGNTIYF. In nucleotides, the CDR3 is TGTGCCAGCTCACCGACAGGGACGGAGGGAAACACCATATATTTT.

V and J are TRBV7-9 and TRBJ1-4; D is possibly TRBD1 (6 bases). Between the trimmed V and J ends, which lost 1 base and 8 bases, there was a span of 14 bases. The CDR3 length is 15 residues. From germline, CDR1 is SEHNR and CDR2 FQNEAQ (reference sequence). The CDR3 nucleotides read TGTGCCAGCAGCTTAGGCACAGGGCACAGAGAAAAACTGTTTTTT. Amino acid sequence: CASSLGTGHREKLFF.

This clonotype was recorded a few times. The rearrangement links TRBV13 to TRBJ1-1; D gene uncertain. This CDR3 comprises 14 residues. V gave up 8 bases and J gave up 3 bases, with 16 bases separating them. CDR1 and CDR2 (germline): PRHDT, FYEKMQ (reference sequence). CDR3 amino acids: CASHIRGGDTEAFF. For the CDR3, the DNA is TGTGCCAGCCATATCCGGGGTGGGGACACTGAAGCTTTCTTT.

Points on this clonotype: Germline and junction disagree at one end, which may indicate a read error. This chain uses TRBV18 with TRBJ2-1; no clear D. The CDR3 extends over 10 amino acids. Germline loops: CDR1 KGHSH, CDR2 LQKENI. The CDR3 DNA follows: TGTGCCGGCTCCGGAAATGAGCAGTTCTTC. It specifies CAGSGNEQFF.

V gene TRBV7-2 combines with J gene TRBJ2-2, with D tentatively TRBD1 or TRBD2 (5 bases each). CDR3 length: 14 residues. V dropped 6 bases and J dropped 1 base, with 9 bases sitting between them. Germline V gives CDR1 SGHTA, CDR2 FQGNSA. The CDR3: CASRRDQNTGELFF. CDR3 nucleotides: TGTGCCAGCAGACGGGACCAGAACACCGGGGAGCTGTTTTTT.